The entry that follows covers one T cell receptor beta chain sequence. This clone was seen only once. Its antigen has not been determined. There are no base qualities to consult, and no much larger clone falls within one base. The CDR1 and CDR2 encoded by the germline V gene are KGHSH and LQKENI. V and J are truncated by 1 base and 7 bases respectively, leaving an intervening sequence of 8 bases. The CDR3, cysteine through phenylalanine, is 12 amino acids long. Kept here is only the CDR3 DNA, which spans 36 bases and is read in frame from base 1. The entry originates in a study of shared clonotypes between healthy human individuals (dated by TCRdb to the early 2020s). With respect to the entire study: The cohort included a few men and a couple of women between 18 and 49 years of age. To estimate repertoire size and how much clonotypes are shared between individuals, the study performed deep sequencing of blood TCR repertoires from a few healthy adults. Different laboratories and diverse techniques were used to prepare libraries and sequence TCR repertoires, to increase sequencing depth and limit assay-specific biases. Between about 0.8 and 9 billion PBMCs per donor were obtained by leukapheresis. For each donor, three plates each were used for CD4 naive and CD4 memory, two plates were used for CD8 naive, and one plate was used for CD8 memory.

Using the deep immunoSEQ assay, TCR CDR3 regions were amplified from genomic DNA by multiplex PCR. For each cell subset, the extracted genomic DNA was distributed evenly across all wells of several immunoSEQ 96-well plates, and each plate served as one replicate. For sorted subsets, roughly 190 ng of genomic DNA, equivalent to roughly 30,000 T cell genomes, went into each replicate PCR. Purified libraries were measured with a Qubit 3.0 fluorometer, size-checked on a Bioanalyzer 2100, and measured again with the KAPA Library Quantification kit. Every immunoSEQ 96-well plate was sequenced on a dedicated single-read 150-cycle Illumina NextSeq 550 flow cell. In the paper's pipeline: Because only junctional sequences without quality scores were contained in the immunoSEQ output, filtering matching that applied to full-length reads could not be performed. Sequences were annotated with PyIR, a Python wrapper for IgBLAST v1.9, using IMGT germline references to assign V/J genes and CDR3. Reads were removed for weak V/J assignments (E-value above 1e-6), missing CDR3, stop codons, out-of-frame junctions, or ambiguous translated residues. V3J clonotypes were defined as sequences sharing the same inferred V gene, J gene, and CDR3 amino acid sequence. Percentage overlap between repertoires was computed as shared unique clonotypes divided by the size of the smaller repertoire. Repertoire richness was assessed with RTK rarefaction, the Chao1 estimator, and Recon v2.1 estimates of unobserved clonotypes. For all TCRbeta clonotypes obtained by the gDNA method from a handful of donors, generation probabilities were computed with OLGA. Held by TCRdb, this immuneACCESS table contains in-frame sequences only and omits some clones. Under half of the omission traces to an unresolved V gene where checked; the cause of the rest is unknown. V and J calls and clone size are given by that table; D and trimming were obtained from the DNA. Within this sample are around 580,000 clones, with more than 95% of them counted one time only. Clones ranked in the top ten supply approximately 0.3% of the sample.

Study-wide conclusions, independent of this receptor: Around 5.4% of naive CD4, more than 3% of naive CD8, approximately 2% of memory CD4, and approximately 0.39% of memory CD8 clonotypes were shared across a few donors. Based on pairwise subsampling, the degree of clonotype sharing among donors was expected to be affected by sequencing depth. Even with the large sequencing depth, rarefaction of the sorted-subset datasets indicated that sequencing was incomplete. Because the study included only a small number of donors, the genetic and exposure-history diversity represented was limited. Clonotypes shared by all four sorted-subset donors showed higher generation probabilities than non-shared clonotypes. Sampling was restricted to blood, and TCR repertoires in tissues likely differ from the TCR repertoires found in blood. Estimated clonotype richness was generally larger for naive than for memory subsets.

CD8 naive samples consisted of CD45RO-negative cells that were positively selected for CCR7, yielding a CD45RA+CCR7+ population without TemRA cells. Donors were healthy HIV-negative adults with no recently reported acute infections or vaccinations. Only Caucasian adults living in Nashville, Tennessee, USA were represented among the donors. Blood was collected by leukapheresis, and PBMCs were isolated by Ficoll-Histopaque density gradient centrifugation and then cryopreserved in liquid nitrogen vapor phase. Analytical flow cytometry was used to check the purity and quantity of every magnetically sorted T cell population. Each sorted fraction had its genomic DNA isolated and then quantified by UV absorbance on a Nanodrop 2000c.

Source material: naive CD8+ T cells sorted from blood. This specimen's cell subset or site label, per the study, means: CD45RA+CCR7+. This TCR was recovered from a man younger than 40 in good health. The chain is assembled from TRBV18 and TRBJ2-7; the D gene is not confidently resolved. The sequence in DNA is TGTGCCAGCTCACCACTCGCGAGTGAGCAGTACTTC. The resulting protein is CASSPLASEQYF.